The sequence of this T cell receptor (beta chain) was determined in a study of identical twins (dated by TCRdb to 2016 to 2018). General notes on the study: To test whether fetal clonotypes persist, this study deep-sequenced TCR alpha and beta repertoires from monozygotic twins, from unrelated adults of various ages, and from cord blood. Replicate twin experiments were performed at different times using different library preparation protocols to rule out contamination.

All donors were healthy Caucasians. The twin cohort comprised three pairs of female monozygotic twins, all aged roughly 18 to 30 years. Positive isolation kits from Invitrogen were used to isolate CD4+ and CD8+ T cell populations. The full study reports these points: Recombination models systematically underestimated out-of-frame TCR alpha sharing in monozygotic twins but agreed with sharing between unrelated individuals. A weaker excess of twin sharing was found in beta out-of-frame sequences because the signal-to-noise ratio was lowered by fewer shared sequences. Because the same donors could not be followed over many years, the conclusions depended on cross-sectional statistical analysis. Compared with coincidental sharing between unrelated individuals, an excess of low generation-probability sequences was observed among out-of-frame TCR alpha sequences shared between twins. Fewer insertions were carried by abundant cord blood beta clonotypes; a weaker similar trend was observed in young adult naive repertoires, while no such trend was observed in memory repertoires. Invariant T cells such as MAIT and iNKT could partly confound zero-insertion analyses, although diverse VJ usage argued against such confounding for most clonotypes.

V and J are truncated by 7 bases and 6 bases respectively, leaving an intervening sequence of 19 bases. There are 15 amino acids in the CDR3, from cysteine to phenylalanine inclusive. Only CDR3 DNA remains: 45 bases, in frame from the first base. From a lookup of the germline V gene, CDR1 and CDR2 are SGHAT and FQNNGV. Note on this clonotype: Its antigen specificity is not known. Nothing much larger sits one base from this clone, and base qualities are not available.

Libraries were built with 5' RACE. Sequencing relied on an Illumina HiSeq 2000. Template switching introduced a universal primer binding site; the final cDNA contained a unique molecular identifier, enabling accurate counting of TCR cDNA molecules. Specific primers in the conserved constant-segment region were used to synthesize first-strand cDNA for TCR alpha and beta chains. To control for contamination, each cDNA library was double barcoded with a SMART-Mk sample barcode plus Illumina barcodes. TruSeq adapter sequences, together with Illumina sample barcodes, were added in two successive PCR steps. TCR alpha and beta cDNA libraries were sequenced on the Illumina HiSeq platform with custom primers. The authors' analysis ran thus. Raw reads were processed with MiGEC to extract unique molecular identifiers, and MiXCR was used to determine CDR3 positions. For each individual, recombination models were inferred using an EM algorithm with the repgenHMM and IGoR tools. The tcR package in R was used for shared clonotype analysis, with sharing normalized by the product of cloneset sizes. To study raw recombination free of thymic and clonal selection effects, out-of-frame nonproductive sequences were analyzed. TCRdb took the public reads, trimmed them with fastp at Q25, ran MiXCR for clone calling and kept in-frame beta chains. Each CDR3 protein appears once, grouped with its most common genes and DNA. TCRdb, not the authors, supplied the V and J calls. Counted in this sample were about 200,000 distinct CDR3 sequences; approximately 7.1% of them appeared once. The top ten constitute roughly 14% of the sample.

The same specimen was also included in a second study, on T cells expressing NK-cell markers. The second source states: Three sorted T-cell subsets (CD3+CD56+NKG2C+, CD3+CD56+NKG2C- and CD3+CD56-NKG2C+) from 8 or 9 donors had their TCR beta-chain repertoires profiled. Among the eight sequenced donors, seven were HCMV-seropositive and one was HCMV-seronegative. In several experiments an anti-gammadeltaTCR antibody was added to restrict sorting to alphabetaTCR-expressing T cells. In about six donors, the dominant CD3+CD56+NKG2C+ clonotypes were found to rank among the top 10 CD8+ clonotypes and to make up roughly 1.0-7.0% of CD8+ T cells. Those dominant clonotypes were again the most abundant among CD3+CD56-NKG2C+ cells in a handful of donors, at about 25-60.1%. Whether the expanded NKG2C-expressing T cell clones were specific for HCMV antigens remained unclear. The eight sequenced donors were randomly selected healthy volunteers, three men and five women. HCMV serostatus was determined by detecting HCMV-specific IgG in serum with a commercial ELISA kit. MIGEC was used to demultiplex reads and group the reads by UMI, and MiTCR was used to assemble and quantify clonotypes. Only TCR cDNA sequences supported by at least two reads were kept to exclude erroneous sequences. The tcR package was used for downstream repertoire analysis, and clonotypes were matched across fractions by CDR3 nucleotide sequence plus V segment. VDJmatch was used to annotate antigen specificity against VDJdb, with one amino acid substitution allowed in CDR3.

The TCR was taken from a woman aged 18-30 years in good health. Recombination joined TRBV11-2 with TRBJ2-1; the D gene is perhaps TRBD2, on 7 matching bases. Sequenced input: CD8+ T cells sorted from blood. The sequenced DNA is TGTGCCAGCACCCTCCGCGGGGGCAGGAGCAATGAGCAGTTCTTC. It is translated as CASTLRGGRSNEQFF. Reference TRBV11-2 and TRBJ2-1 proteins supply the regions before and after the CDR3; the full variable domain is: EAGVAQSPRYKIIEKRQSVAFWCNPISGHATLYWYQQILGQGPKLLIQFQNNGVVDDSQLPKDRFSAERLKGVDSTLKIQPAKLEDSAVYLCASTLRGGRSNEQFFGPGTRLTVL.